This entry lists 18 T cell receptor beta chains sequenced from one sample in a study of blood T cells in healthy people across ages. Primed by a sample-barcoded 5' primer and a J-beta primer mix, a second PCR proceeded for about 6 to 11 cycles. TCRdb re-called the 5' RACE reads with MiXCR, one entry per CDR3 protein. The table has about 1,500,000 distinct CDR3 sequences, 28% seen once; the top ten hold around 7.7%. Sequenced: blood. These receptors were taken from a woman in her thirties in good health.

The chain combines TRBV15 with TRBJ2-3; D is unresolved. The CDR3 spans 14 residues. Germline V lookup: CDR1 LNHNV, CDR2 YYDKDF (reference sequence). Trimming took off 3 bases at V and 5 bases at J, with 12 bases between the two ends. CDR3 sequence reads: CATSRRLDGDTQYF. CDR3 bases: TGTGCCACCAGCAGGCGTCTTGACGGAGATACGCAGTATTTT.

The sample holds many counts of this clonotype. The chain uses TRBV20-1 and TRBJ2-5, with TRBD2 matching 10 bases. The CDR3 has 15 residues. Looked up from germline, CDR1 is DFQATT and CDR2 is SNEGSKA (reference sequence). Trimming removed 5 bases from V and 6 bases from J; junction bases left unmatched: 12. The DNA for the CDR3 is TGCAGTGCTCCCCAAGTAGCGGGGGGCGGTAAGACCCAGTACTTC. Translating gives CSAPQVAGGGKTQYF.

This clonotype was counted a few times. The CDR3 DNA sequence: TGTGCCAGCAGAGAACGGAGCCTTCGCACAGATACGCAGTATTTT. Amino acids: CASRERSLRTDTQYF. The chain couples TRBV7-2 to TRBJ2-3; D remains ambiguous. Per germline, CDR1 SGHTA and CDR2 FQGNSA. The CDR3 has 15 residues. The V end lost 6 bases, the J end lost 1 base, and 14 bases lay between the germline ends.

This clonotype was recorded many times. The chain carries TRBV3-1 and TRBJ2-5, with D possibly matching TRBD2 (5 bases). Deletions cut 0 bases from V and 2 bases from J, with 10 bases between. CDR1 is LGHDT and CDR2 is YNNKEL in the germline V gene (reference sequence). The length of the CDR3 is 15 residues. The CDR3 nucleotides are TGTGCCAGCAGCCAAGATCTGGGGAGTCAAGAGACCCAGTACTTC. Translated: CASSQDLGSQETQYF.

Only a few counts were recorded for this clonotype. The chain recombines TRBV7-2 with TRBJ2-4; possibly TRBD1 for D (6 bases). The J call may be incorrect, as the DNA end agrees better with TRBJ2-7. The CDR3 sequence is 14 residues long. Germline CDR1 and CDR2: SGHTA and FQGNSA. The CDR3 coding sequence is TGTGCCAGCAGCTCAATACTACAGGGACACGAGCAGTACTTC. It codes for CASSSILQGHEQYF.

A note on this clonotype: A much bigger clone sits one base away, suggesting this may be a read error. This chain uses TRBV27 with TRBJ2-6, with D unresolved. Trimming stripped 6 bases from V and 2 bases from J, with 8 bases between. CDR3 size: 14 residues. Per the germline V gene, CDR1 is MNHEY and CDR2 is SMNVEV (reference sequence). This chain's CDR3 is CASRFGPGANVLTF. The CDR3, as DNA: TGTGCCAGCAGGTTCGGACCTGGGGCCAACGTCCTGACTTTC.

The V gene is TRBV3-1, the J gene TRBJ1-2; D uncertain. This CDR3 region has 13 residues. V was cut by 3 bases and J by 8 bases, with 13 bases left in between. Per germline, CDR1 LGHDT and CDR2 YNNKEL (reference sequence). The CDR3 DNA reads as TGTGCCAGCAGCCACGAGGGCAGGAGCGGCTACACCTTC. Translating it yields CASSHEGRSGYTF.

This clonotype was found a few times. The V call is TRBV20-1, the J call TRBJ2-7, with TRBD2 matching over 7 bases. Germline CDR1 DFQATT, CDR2 SNEGSKA (reference sequence). The CDR3 is made up of 14 amino acids. The V segment lost 3 bases and the J segment 0 bases; nucleotides outside the gene matches: 5. CDR3 sequence reads: CSASPLADSYEQYF. DNA of the CDR3: TGCAGTGCTAGTCCTCTAGCGGACTCCTACGAGCAGTACTTC.

The gene calls are TRBV6-4 and TRBJ2-5, with 10 bases fitting TRBD1. The CDR3 contains 15 residues. Germline V CDR1 and CDR2: MRHNA, SNTAGT. V lost 4 bases to trimming and J lost 5 bases; unmatched junction nucleotides: 7. DNA of the CDR3: TGTGCCAGCAGTGGTACCGGGACAGGGGACGAGACCCAGTACTTC. This translates into CASSGTGTGDETQYF.

V and J are TRBV5-1 and TRBJ2-5, with TRBD1 matching over 7 bases. The CDR3 covers 13 residues. After removal of 4 bases from V and 4 bases from J, the junction contained 4 bases not matched to a gene. Germline V lookup: CDR1 SGHRS, CDR2 YFSETQ. The CDR3 DNA follows: TGCGCCAGCAGCGAGACAGGGACAGAGACCCAGTACTTC. It specifies CASSETGTETQYF. The entire variable domain, with the rest obtained from reference TRBV5-1 and TRBJ2-5, is as follows: KAGVTQTPRYLIKTRGQQVTLSCSPISGHRSVSWYQQTPGQGLQFLFEYFSETQRNKGNFPGRFSGRQFSNSRSEMNVSTLELGDSALYLCASSETGTETQYFGPGTRLLVL.

This clonotype was recorded a few times. V is TRBV11-2 and J is TRBJ1-2, with 8 positions matching TRBD1. After removal of 4 bases from V and 6 bases from J, the junction contained 7 bases not matched to a gene. The germline gives CDR1 SGHAT, CDR2 FQNNGV. This CDR3 is built from 14 residues. The CDR3 loop is CASSWGQVDNGYTF. The CDR3 DNA sequence: TGTGCCAGCAGCTGGGGACAGGTTGATAATGGCTACACCTTC.

The chain uses TRBV27 and TRBJ2-7, with unresolved D. The CDR3 runs to 14 residues. CDR1 is MNHEY, CDR2 SMNVEV, per germline (reference sequence). V lost 9 bases and J lost 3, with 18 bases in between. The CDR3 bases are TGTGCCAGTTCCTCGCGAGGCCGATTCTACGAGCAGTACTTC. Its protein is CASSSRGRFYEQYF.

This clonotype appeared a few times. The gene calls are TRBV12-3 or TRBV12-4 and TRBJ1-2; maybe TRBD1 (6 bases). With 3 bases removed from V and 2 bases from J, the gap between germline ends came to 10 bases. The CDR3 loop spans 14 amino acids. CDR3 region: CASSFFQGNYGYTF. In DNA form, the CDR3 reads TGTGCCAGCAGTTTTTTTCAGGGGAACTATGGCTACACCTTC.

This chain joins TRBV12-3 or TRBV12-4 and TRBJ1-6, with D possibly matching TRBD1 (5 bases). Trimming removed 4 bases from V and 9 bases from J, with 16 bases in between. This CDR3 contains 15 residues. CDR3 bases: TGTGCCAGCAGTTCCTCTGGGCAGGGTCGTTCACCCCTCCACTTT. Its protein is CASSSSGQGRSPLHF.

This clonotype was seen at least ten times. The chain combines TRBV7-2 with TRBJ2-7; unclear D gene. The germline gives CDR1 SGHTA, CDR2 FQGNSA. Trimming cost V 5 bases and J 3 bases, with 17 bases left between them. This CDR3 has 15 residues. The CDR3 DNA follows: TGTGCCAGCAGCCTCGGACGGAGCGCTATCTACGAGCAGTACTTC. The encoded protein is CASSLGRSAIYEQYF.

The rearrangement links TRBV20-1 to TRBJ2-5; 7 bases agree with TRBD1. V was clipped by 5 bases and J by 11 bases; unmatched bases: 11. The CDR3 contains 12 residues. Germline V gives CDR1 DFQATT, CDR2 SNEGSKA (reference sequence). The CDR3 reads CSAGQAAKEQYF. The CDR3 DNA sequence: TGCAGTGCTGGACAGGCAGCGAAAGAGCAGTACTTC.

The chain employs TRBV5-1 and TRBJ2-5; the match to TRBD1 covers 10 bases. V shed 4 bases and J 4 bases; nucleotides not matched to a gene: 7. Per germline, CDR1 SGHRS and CDR2 YFSETQ. The CDR3 has 15 amino acids. The DNA of the CDR3 is TGCGCCAGCAGCCAAAGGACAGGGGGTGGAGAGACCCAGTACTTC. It codes for CASSQRTGGGETQYF.

This clonotype was observed a handful of times. The chain links TRBV20-1 to TRBJ2-1; TRBD2 aligns across 9 bases. The trim removed 3 bases at V and 1 base at J, leaving 4 bases unmatched. CDR1 and CDR2 from the germline V gene are DFQATT and SNEGSKA (reference sequence). The CDR3 consists of 15 residues. The CDR3 nucleotides are TGCAGTGCTAGCCTCCTAGCGGGATCCTACAATGAGCAGTTCTTC. Protein: CSASLLAGSYNEQFF.